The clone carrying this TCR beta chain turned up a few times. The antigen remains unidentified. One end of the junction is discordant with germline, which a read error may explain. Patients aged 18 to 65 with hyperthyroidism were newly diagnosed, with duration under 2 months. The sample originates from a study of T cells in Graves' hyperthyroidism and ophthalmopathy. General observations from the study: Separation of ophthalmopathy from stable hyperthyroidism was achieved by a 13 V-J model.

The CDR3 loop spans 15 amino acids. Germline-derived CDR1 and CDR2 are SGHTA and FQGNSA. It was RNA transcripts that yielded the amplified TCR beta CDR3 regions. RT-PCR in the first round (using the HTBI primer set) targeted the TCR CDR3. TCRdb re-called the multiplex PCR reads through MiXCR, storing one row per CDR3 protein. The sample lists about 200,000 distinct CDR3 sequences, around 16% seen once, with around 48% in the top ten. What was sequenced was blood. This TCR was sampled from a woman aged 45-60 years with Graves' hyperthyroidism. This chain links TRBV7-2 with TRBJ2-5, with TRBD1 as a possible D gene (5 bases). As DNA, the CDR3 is TGTGTCAGCAGCTTTGACAGTGGGTATTCGGAGACCCAGTACTTC. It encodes CVSSFDSGYSETQYF. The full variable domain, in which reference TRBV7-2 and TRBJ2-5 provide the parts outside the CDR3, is GAGVSQSPSNKVTEKGKDVELRCDPISGHTALYWYRQSLGQGLEFLIYFQGNSAPDKSGLPSDRFSAERTGGSVSTLTIQRTQQEDSAVYLCVSSFDSGYSETQYFGPGTRLLVL.